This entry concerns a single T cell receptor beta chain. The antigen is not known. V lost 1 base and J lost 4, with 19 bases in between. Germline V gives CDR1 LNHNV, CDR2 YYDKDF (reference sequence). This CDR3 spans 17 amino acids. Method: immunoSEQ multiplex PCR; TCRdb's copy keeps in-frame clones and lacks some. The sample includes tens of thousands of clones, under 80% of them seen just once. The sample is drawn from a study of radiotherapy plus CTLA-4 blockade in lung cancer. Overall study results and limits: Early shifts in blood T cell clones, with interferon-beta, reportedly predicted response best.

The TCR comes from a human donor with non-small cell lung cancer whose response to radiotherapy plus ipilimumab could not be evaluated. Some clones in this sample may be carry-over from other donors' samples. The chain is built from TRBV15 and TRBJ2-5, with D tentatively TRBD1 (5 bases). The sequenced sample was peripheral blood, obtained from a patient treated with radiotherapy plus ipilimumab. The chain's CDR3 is CATSRGRDSLGGETQYF. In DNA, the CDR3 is TGTGCCACCAGCAGAGGACGAGACAGTCTCGGTGGAGAGACCCAGTACTTC.